This T cell receptor (beta chain) is drawn from a study of CD8 T cells in ankylosing spondylitis. Study-wide results and limits: Reactive arthritis synovial fluid and blood previously showed some of these motif variants. Among TCR beta sequences, a motif of about 8 highly homologous variants appeared characteristic of ankylosing spondylitis blood. Within matched ankylosing spondylitis synovial fluid, disease-linked clones were reportedly significantly enriched.

This clonotype showed up many times. The antigen is undetermined. The length of the CDR3 is 13 residues. Trimming left V 0 bases short and J 7 bases short, with 8 bases between. Germline V lookup: CDR1 SGDLS, CDR2 YYNGEE. Preparation of TCR beta libraries was done by quantitative 5'-RACE with molecular barcodes. TCRdb itself ran the 5' RACE reads through MiXCR, one entry per CDR3 protein. The table has roughly 40,000 distinct CDR3 sequences, roughly 2.5% seen once. Sequenced material: blood, either unsorted or a sorted T cell fraction (not recorded which). This clonotype was sampled from a male donor with ankylosing spondylitis or in good health (not recorded which). The rearrangement uses TRBV9 and TRBJ2-1; D uncertain. The CDR3 is CASSVETGNEQFF. DNA of the CDR3: TGTGCCAGCAGCGTAGAGACCGGTAATGAGCAGTTCTTC. Variable domain in full (rest from reference TRBV9 and TRBJ2-1): DSGVTQTPKHLITATGQRVTLRCSPRSGDLSVYWYQQSLDQGLQFLIQYYNGEERAKGNILERFSAQQFPDLHSELNLSSLELGDSALYFCASSVETGNEQFFGPGTRLTVL.